These 4 T cell receptor beta chains originate from one sample sequenced in a study of blood T cell repertoires in COVID-19 (TCRdb year 2020). The library was prepared using the immunoSEQ multiplex PCR assay. TCRdb provides this immuneACCESS table in a form limited to in-frame rearrangements. Some clones are lacking; in checked studies, under half of them reflect an unresolved V gene, and why the rest are absent is not known. The sample yields hundreds of thousands of clones; about 83% were counted once. The ten largest clones add up to approximately 7.4% of the sample. Sample: peripheral blood. These receptors were collected from a woman aged 45-65 years with acute or convalescent COVID-19.

The chain carries TRBV19 and TRBJ2-5; 7 bases agree with TRBD2. V shed 3 bases and J 1 base; nucleotides not matched to a gene: 8. The length of the CDR3 is 16 residues. CDR1 is LNHDA and CDR2 is SQIVND in the germline V gene (reference sequence). For the CDR3, the DNA is TGTGCCAGTAGTATTGGGCTAGCGGAGGTCCAAGAGACCCAGTACTTC. It encodes CASSIGLAEVQETQYF.

This clone came up once. The rearrangement joins TRBV5-5 to TRBJ1-5, with TRBD1 identical over 10 bases. Germline assignment: CDR1 SGHKS and CDR2 YYEKEE (reference sequence). J lost 7 bases, V lost 4 bases, and 8 bases had no gene match. The CDR3 contains 15 residues. Written as DNA, the CDR3 is TGTGCCAGCAGCCATACCGGGACAGGGGTGCAGCCCCAGCATTTT. Amino acid sequence: CASSHTGTGVQPQHF.

The chain is built from TRBV7-8 and TRBJ2-7; D is possibly TRBD1 (6 bases). CDR3 length: 14 amino acids. CDR1 is SGHVS, CDR2 FQNEAQ, per germline. V lost 5 bases and J 5 bases, leaving 16 bases between the germline ends. Here the CDR3 DNA reads TGTGCCAGCAGCGCCCGGACAGCTTCGAACGAGCAGTACTTC. This codes for CASSARTASNEQYF.

The rearrangement links TRBV3-1 (or the pseudogene TRBV3-2) to TRBJ2-2, with a weak D call TRBD2 (5 bases). V lost 1 base and J lost 1, with 7 bases in between. The CDR3 is made up of 15 amino acids. Germline V gene data show CDR1 as LGHDT and CDR2 as YNNKEL (reference sequence). The CDR3 DNA reads TGTGCCAGCAGCCAAGGGAGCGGGAACACCGGGGAGCTGTTTTTT. The encoded protein is CASSQGSGNTGELFF.